A single sample is the source of the 24 T cell receptor beta chains below, sequenced in a study of long-term antiretroviral therapy in people with HIV (dated by TCRdb to between 2022 and 2023). The immunoSEQ hsTCRB v3.0 assay was used at survey level resolution to sequence the TRB variable region. TCRdb provides this immuneACCESS table in a form limited to in-frame rearrangements. Some clones are lacking; in checked studies, under half of them reflect an unresolved V gene, and why the rest are absent is not known. The sample records tens of thousands of clones, 86% of which are singletons. The ten largest make up around 5.4% of the sample. The source material was unsorted PBMCs, sampled 0.1 years before starting antiretroviral therapy. These receptors were obtained from a woman in her fifties or sixties with HIV.

The chain employs TRBV25-1 and TRBJ2-5; D is unresolved. Germline loops: CDR1 MGHDK, CDR2 SYGVNS. Trimming left V 4 bases short and J 5 bases short, with 2 bases between. CDR3 length equals 10 residues. This CDR3 reads CASSGETQYF. Written as DNA, the CDR3 is TGTGCCAGCAGTGGGGAGACCCAGTACTTC.

V and J are TRBV5-1 and TRBJ1-1; 8 bases are a match to TRBD1. The length of the CDR3 is 14 residues. J lost 7 bases, V lost 3 bases, and 8 bases had no gene match. Germline loops: CDR1 SGHRS, CDR2 YFSETQ. The CDR3 here is CASSSGQEVNEAFF. The CDR3 DNA is TGCGCCAGCAGCTCGGGACAGGAGGTCAATGAAGCTTTCTTT.

The chain links TRBV4-3 to TRBJ1-1; the D gene is possibly TRBD1 (6 bases). The V gene's germline CDR1 is LGHNA and CDR2 YSLEER. V was shortened by 0 bases and J by 0 bases, with 8 bases between the two germline ends. The CDR3 is made up of 15 amino acids. The CDR3 here is CASSQDRTVNTEAFF. CDR3 nucleotides: TGCGCCAGCAGCCAAGATCGGACAGTGAACACTGAAGCTTTCTTT.

This clone was seen once. The gene calls are TRBV2 and TRBJ1-1; D remains ambiguous. The length of the CDR3 is 14 residues. The V end was cut by 3 bases, the J end by 6 bases, with 14 bases between. Germline V CDR1 and CDR2: SNHLY, FYNNEI. Written as DNA, the CDR3 is TGTGCCAGCAGTGAGGGGAGGGCGAGGGCTGAAGCTTTCTTT. Protein: CASSEGRARAEAFF.

The CDR3 loop reads CASSLVGLNTEAFF. In DNA form, the CDR3 reads TGTGCCAGCAGCTTGGTCGGGTTGAACACTGAAGCTTTCTTT. The chain joins TRBV7-9 to TRBJ1-1; no clear D. Germline CDR1 reads SEHNR; CDR2 reads FQNEAQ (reference sequence). Trimming removed 3 bases at V and 0 bases at J, with 8 bases between. The CDR3 totals 14 residues.

The chain has TRBV5-1 and TRBJ1-3; TRBD1 aligns across 7 bases. The CDR3 contains 14 residues. Germline V CDR1 and CDR2: SGHRS, YFSETQ. The V gene end was trimmed by 4 bases and the J gene end by 4 bases; junction bases not matched to a gene: 5. The CDR3 here is CASSPGTDGNTIYF. The CDR3 DNA is TGCGCCAGCAGCCCGGGGACAGACGGAAACACCATATATTTT.

The chain links TRBV5-1 to TRBJ2-7; perhaps TRBD2 as D (5 bases). The V gene's germline CDR1 is SGHRS and CDR2 YFSETQ. The CDR3 has 17 residues. Deletions cut 0 bases from V and 2 bases from J, with 18 bases between. The CDR3, as DNA: TGCGCCAGCAGCTTGGTACCCGCAGGTAGTAGCGCCTACGAGCAGTACTTC. This translates into CASSLVPAGSSAYEQYF.

This clone was counted a single time. This chain joins TRBV30 and TRBJ1-5; TRBD1 might be the D (6 bases). V was shortened by 0 bases and J by 2 bases, with 14 bases between the two germline ends. The CDR3 has 16 residues. Germline CDR1 and CDR2: GTSNPN and SVGIG (reference sequence). The CDR3 nucleotides read TGTGCCTGGAGTGTAGGGGGGGCCCTACGCAATCAGCCCCAGCATTTT. Encoded protein: CAWSVGGALRNQPQHF.

This rearrangement joins TRBV11-2 to TRBJ2-1; 7 bases fit TRBD2. CDR3 length equals 15 residues. Germline loops: CDR1 SGHAT, CDR2 FQNNGV. V was pared by 0 bases and J by 7 bases, with 6 bases of the junction left unmatched. CDR3: CASSLDISGANEQFF. The CDR3 region has the DNA TGTGCCAGCAGCTTAGATATCAGCGGGGCGAATGAGCAGTTCTTC. The full variable domain, in which reference TRBV11-2 and TRBJ2-1 provide the parts outside the CDR3, is EAGVAQSPRYKIIEKRQSVAFWCNPISGHATLYWYQQILGQGPKLLIQFQNNGVVDDSQLPKDRFSAERLKGVDSTLKIQPAKLEDSAVYLCASSLDISGANEQFFGPGTRLTVL.

The rearrangement joins TRBV5-5 to TRBJ2-5; TRBD2 agrees at 7 bases. The germline V gene encodes CDR1 SGHKS and CDR2 YYEKEE (reference sequence). The CDR3 contains 16 residues. V shed 0 bases and J 5 bases; nucleotides not matched to a gene: 10. The CDR3 loop reads CASSLDSKGGVETQYF. The CDR3 DNA sequence: TGTGCCAGCAGCTTGGATTCCAAGGGAGGGGTGGAGACCCAGTACTTC.

The chain carries TRBV6-1 and TRBJ1-1; D gene uncertain. The V end was cut by 4 bases, the J end by 0 bases, with 9 bases between. Per germline, CDR1 MNHNS and CDR2 SASEGT. The CDR3 consists of 14 residues. CDR3 DNA: TGTGCCAGCAGTGCCGGGGTCCTGAACACTGAAGCTTTCTTT. As protein: CASSAGVLNTEAFF.

The chain has TRBV12-5 and TRBJ2-7, with a tentative D call TRBD1 (6 bases). CDR3 size: 13 residues. V dropped 0 bases and J dropped 6 bases, with 9 bases sitting between them. The germline CDR1 and CDR2 sequences are LGHNT and FRNRAP. The DNA for the CDR3 is TGTGCTAGTGGTTTGGTACGAGGGGGCGAGCAGTACTTC. Amino acids: CASGLVRGGEQYF.

This chain uses TRBV10-3 with TRBJ1-1; D might be TRBD1 (5 bases). CDR3 length: 10 residues. With 8 bases removed from V and 7 bases from J, the gap between germline ends came to 8 bases. Germline V gives CDR1 ENHRY, CDR2 SYGVKD. The CDR3 nucleotides read TGTGCCATCGGGGACGTTGAAGCTTTCTTT. It is translated as CAIGDVEAFF.

Of note for this clone: The sample carries other DNA sequences with the same CDR3. The gene calls are TRBV10-3 and TRBJ1-2, with TRBD1 matching 8 bases. Trimming took 6 bases from V and 3 from J; bases not matched to a gene: 6. Germline assignment: CDR1 ENHRY and CDR2 SYGVKD. CDR3 size: 14 residues. The CDR3 DNA reads as TGTGCCATCAGCCCAGGGGGCACTTACTATGGCTACACCTTC. Translation gives CAISPGGTYYGYTF.

The chain employs TRBV4-2 and TRBJ2-2; TRBD1 or TRBD2 may be the D gene (5 bases each). The CDR3 runs 17 residues. Germline V gene sequence: CDR1 LGHNA, CDR2 YNFKEQ. Trimming stripped 0 bases from V and 3 bases from J, with 14 bases between. In nucleotides, the CDR3 is TGTGCCAGCAGCCAAGATAGAGGACGGGACGACACCGGGGAGCTGTTTTTT. It specifies CASSQDRGRDDTGELFF.

The chain combines TRBV25-1 with TRBJ2-5, with TRBD2 matching over 13 bases. This CDR3 region has 17 residues. Trimming removed 2 bases from V and 4 bases from J; junction bases left unmatched: 7. The germline CDR1 and CDR2 sequences are MGHDK and SYGVNS. CDR3 residues: CASSETGGLAGSETQYF. Here the CDR3 DNA reads TGTGCCAGCAGTGAAACGGGGGGACTAGCGGGGTCAGAGACCCAGTACTTC.

The chain uses TRBV5-4 and TRBJ1-2; tentative D call: TRBD1 (5 bases). V dropped 2 bases and J dropped 0 bases, with 8 bases sitting between them. Germline V CDR1 and CDR2: SGHNT, YYREEE (reference sequence). The CDR3 is 14 amino acids. The CDR3, as DNA: TGTGCCAGCAGCTTTGGGGGGACTAACTATGGCTACACCTTC. This gives the protein CASSFGGTNYGYTF.

The chain employs TRBV7-2 and TRBJ1-1; TRBD1 might be the D (5 bases). V shed 0 bases and J shed 4 bases, with 12 bases lying between them. Germline V gene lookup returns CDR1 SGHTA and CDR2 FQGNSA. The CDR3 is made up of 15 amino acids. The CDR3 DNA reads TGTGCCAGCAGCTTAGCTTTCGACCAGGGCACTGAAGCTTTCTTT. Translated: CASSLAFDQGTEAFF.

The genes are TRBV4-3 and TRBJ1-2; 8 bases map to TRBD1. CDR1 and CDR2 from the germline V gene are LGHNA and YSLEER. The CDR3 covers 19 residues. V shed 1 base, J shed 0 bases, and the junction held 13 bases outside the gene matches. The CDR3 DNA follows: TGCGCCAGCAGCCAAGGGCCCGGGACAGGCCCAACCCCTAACTATGGCTACACCTTC. It specifies CASSQGPGTGPTPNYGYTF.

The chain has TRBV2 and TRBJ2-1; TRBD2 might be the D (6 bases). The V and J ends lost 5 bases and 9 bases respectively, with 26 bases between them. The CDR3 spans 17 residues. CDR1 and CDR2 (germline): SNHLY, FYNNEI. The CDR3 DNA reads as TGTGCCAGCAGTTCCCAACGACTAGTAGAGGGGTCTGGTGAGCAGTTCTTC. Protein: CASSSQRLVEGSGEQFF.

The chain combines TRBV27 with TRBJ2-3, with D perhaps matching TRBD2 (5 bases). The CDR3 consists of 15 residues. The V end lost 3 bases, the J end lost 2 bases, and 12 bases lay between the germline ends. Looked up from germline, CDR1 is MNHEY and CDR2 is SMNVEV (reference sequence). DNA of the CDR3: TGTGCCAGCAGTTTGGGCAGGAGGTTCACAGATACGCAGTATTTT. Translated, it gives CASSLGRRFTDTQYF.

This clone appeared once. The rearrangement uses TRBV10-2 and TRBJ1-1; 11 bases map to TRBD1. Germline CDR1 reads WSHSY; CDR2 reads SAAADI. This CDR3 is 19 amino acids long. V dropped 8 bases and J dropped 1; count of bases not matched to a gene: 18. The CDR3 region has the DNA TGCGCCAGCGGGGGGCAGACCCGGGACAGGGGGTTGGAGAACACTGAAGCTTTCTTT. This gives the protein CASGGQTRDRGLENTEAFF.

The chain has TRBV30 and TRBJ1-6; TRBD1 is a possible D gene (6 bases). The ends were cut back, 0 bases at V and 7 bases at J, with 13 bases in the middle. Germline loops: CDR1 GTSNPN, CDR2 SVGIG (reference sequence). The CDR3 extends over 15 amino acids. As DNA, the CDR3 is TGTGCCTGGAGTGTCCAGGGGCGCCAGAATTCACCCCTCCACTTT. Its protein product is CAWSVQGRQNSPLHF.

This chain uses TRBV11-2 with TRBJ2-5; 7 bases are shared with TRBD1. The CDR3 has 13 amino acids. Germline CDR1 is SGHAT and CDR2 is FQNNGV. V shed 8 bases, J shed 1 base, and the junction held 4 bases outside the gene matches. In nucleotides, the CDR3 is TGTGCCAGCTCCAGGGACAGCCAAGAGACCCAGTACTTC. Translation: CASSRDSQETQYF.